This section outlines one TCR beta chain sequence together with its context. cDNA prepared by RNA extraction and subsequent reverse transcription served as the template for sequencing. Method: immunoSEQ multiplex PCR; TCRdb's copy keeps in-frame clones and lacks some. The profile covers 190,000 or so clones, with about 60% appearing a single time and over 3% taken by the ten largest. This specimen belongs to a study of CD8+ T cells in alopecia areata. Whole-study context: Affected scalp percentage determined the severity score of treated patients.

The CDR3 extends over 13 amino acids. V was clipped by 5 bases and J by 2 bases, with 9 bases between them. Germline-derived CDR1 and CDR2 are SGHTA and FQGNSA. The treatment here: oral pan-JAK inhibitor, 5-10 mg twice daily. The V and J genes are TRBV7-2 and TRBJ2-5; either TRBD1 or TRBD2 may supply D (6 bases each). This TCR was sampled from a human donor with alopecia areata. The sample consisted of CD4+ T cells sorted from blood, taken at week 4, from a patient treated with tofacitinib. The CDR3 reads CASSQGGQETQYF. DNA of the CDR3: TGTGCCAGCAGCCAAGGGGGGCAAGAGACCCAGTACTTC.